This T cell receptor (beta chain) was sequenced during a study of OX40 agonist ivuxolimab in advanced cancers. The data were produced by immunoSEQ multiplex PCR, yet TCRdb's version contains in-frame clones alone and is incomplete. The table includes approximately 89,000 clones, 70% to 90% detected once. Trimming removed 4 bases from V and 2 bases from J; junction bases left unmatched: 7. The CDR3 length is 16 residues. Germline CDR1 reads MNHEY; CDR2 reads SMNVEV (reference sequence). Study-wide findings and caveats: Circulating CD4+ and CD8+ T cells showed clonal expansion by week 6 at 0.1 to 3.0 mg/kg.

As regards this clone: Its antigen remains unknown.

The rearrangement uses TRBV27 and TRBJ1-2; TRBD1 matches 10 bases. This specimen consisted of CD4+ or CD8+ T cells sorted from blood, obtained in a trial of the OX40 agonist ivuxolimab. The sequence derives from an adult with an advanced solid tumor such as melanoma, head and neck, liver or kidney cancer. The CDR3 sequence is CASSSGPGQGNYGYTF. The CDR3 region has the DNA TGTGCCAGCAGTTCGGGACCGGGACAGGGGAACTATGGCTACACCTTC.